Listed below are T cell receptor beta chains from one sample, sequenced in a study of T cells in Graves' hyperthyroidism and ophthalmopathy. TCRdb itself ran the multiplex PCR reads through MiXCR, one entry per CDR3 protein. Of approximately 700,000 distinct CDR3 sequences in the sample, 45% are singletons; the top ten hold approximately 6.8%. Sample: peripheral blood or thyroid tissue (not recorded which). Receptors originate from an adult man with Graves' disease, either hyperthyroidism or ophthalmopathy (not recorded which). CDR3s include the opening cysteine and the closing phenylalanine or tryptophan. Each record gives: D gene, clone size, J gene, CDR3 length, V gene, CDR3 DNA, CDR3 protein. D genes are given only for firm matches. Not every row has a clone size; where given, it reads once, few, many or a size class.

d_call: TRBD1; clone_size: -; j_call: TRBJ1-2; cdr3_length: 19; v_call: TRBV7-9; cdr3_nt: TGTGCCAGCAGCTTCTCATCCACCCTGGGGACAGGGACTAACTATGGCTACACCTTC; cdr3_aa: CASSFSSTLGTGTNYGYTF
d_call: -; clone_size: -; j_call: TRBJ2-2; cdr3_length: 13; v_call: TRBV24-1; cdr3_nt: TGTGCCACCAGTGATGTACAGGGCGGGGAGCTGTTTTTT; cdr3_aa: CATSDVQGGELFF
d_call: TRBD2; clone_size: -; j_call: TRBJ2-3; cdr3_length: 16; v_call: TRBV7-1; cdr3_nt: TGTGCCAGCAGGTCAAATAGCGGGGGGGCAAGGGATACGCAGTATTTT; cdr3_aa: CASRSNSGGARDTQYF
d_call: TRBD1; clone_size: -; j_call: TRBJ1-2; cdr3_length: 14; v_call: TRBV2; cdr3_nt: TGTGCCAGCAGTTGGGGACAGGGGGCTGGTGGCTACACCTTC; cdr3_aa: CASSWGQGAGGYTF
d_call: TRBD1; clone_size: -; j_call: TRBJ1-6; cdr3_length: 14; v_call: TRBV2; cdr3_nt: TGTGCCATCAGTGAGGGGACAGGGGTTTCACCCCTCCACTTT; cdr3_aa: CAISEGTGVSPLHF
d_call: -; clone_size: few; j_call: TRBJ1-4; cdr3_length: 14; v_call: TRBV9; cdr3_nt: TGTGCCAGCAGCCTCAGCTCAACTAATGAAAAACTGTTTTTT; cdr3_aa: CASSLSSTNEKLFF
d_call: -; clone_size: once; j_call: TRBJ2-5; cdr3_length: 15; v_call: TRBV5-1; cdr3_nt: TGCGCCAGCAGCTTGGGACTTCCGTACCAAGAGACCCAGTACTTC; cdr3_aa: CASSLGLPYQETQYF
d_call: -; clone_size: -; j_call: TRBJ1-2; cdr3_length: 16; v_call: TRBV7-2; cdr3_nt: TGTGCCAGCAGCTTCCCCGGGGACGGAGGAATCTATGGCTACACCTTC; cdr3_aa: CASSFPGDGGIYGYTF
d_call: -; clone_size: few; j_call: TRBJ1-4; cdr3_length: 14; v_call: TRBV29-1; cdr3_nt: TGCAGCGTTGGCTTCGGTGGGGGGGCTGAAAAACTGTTTTTT; cdr3_aa: CSVGFGGGAEKLFF
d_call: -; clone_size: -; j_call: TRBJ2-5; cdr3_length: 16; v_call: TRBV10-3; cdr3_nt: TGTGCCATCAGTGAGTCTAGGGGGTCGAATACAGAGACCCAGTACTTC; cdr3_aa: CAISESRGSNTETQYF
d_call: -; clone_size: -; j_call: TRBJ1-3; cdr3_length: 13; v_call: TRBV20-1; cdr3_nt: TGCAGTGCTAGAGGGGTATCTGGAAACACCATATATTTT; cdr3_aa: CSARGVSGNTIYF
d_call: TRBD1; clone_size: -; j_call: TRBJ1-5; cdr3_length: 14; v_call: TRBV20-1; cdr3_nt: TGCAGTGCCGCACAGGGGACTAGCAATCAGCCCCAGCATTTT; cdr3_aa: CSAAQGTSNQPQHF
d_call: -; clone_size: many; j_call: TRBJ2-7; cdr3_length: 13; v_call: TRBV2; cdr3_nt: TGTGCCAGCAGTGAAGTCTTTTCCTACGAGCAGTACTTC; cdr3_aa: CASSEVFSYEQYF
d_call: -; clone_size: many; j_call: TRBJ1-2; cdr3_length: 14; v_call: TRBV29-1; cdr3_nt: TGCAGCGTTGACGAGAACCGGGGGGGGAACGGCTACACCTTC; cdr3_aa: CSVDENRGGNGYTF
d_call: TRBD1; clone_size: -; j_call: TRBJ1-2; cdr3_length: 16; v_call: TRBV4-1; cdr3_nt: TGCGCCAGCAGCCAAGTCTCCCGACAGGGGGACTATGGCTACACCTTC; cdr3_aa: CASSQVSRQGDYGYTF